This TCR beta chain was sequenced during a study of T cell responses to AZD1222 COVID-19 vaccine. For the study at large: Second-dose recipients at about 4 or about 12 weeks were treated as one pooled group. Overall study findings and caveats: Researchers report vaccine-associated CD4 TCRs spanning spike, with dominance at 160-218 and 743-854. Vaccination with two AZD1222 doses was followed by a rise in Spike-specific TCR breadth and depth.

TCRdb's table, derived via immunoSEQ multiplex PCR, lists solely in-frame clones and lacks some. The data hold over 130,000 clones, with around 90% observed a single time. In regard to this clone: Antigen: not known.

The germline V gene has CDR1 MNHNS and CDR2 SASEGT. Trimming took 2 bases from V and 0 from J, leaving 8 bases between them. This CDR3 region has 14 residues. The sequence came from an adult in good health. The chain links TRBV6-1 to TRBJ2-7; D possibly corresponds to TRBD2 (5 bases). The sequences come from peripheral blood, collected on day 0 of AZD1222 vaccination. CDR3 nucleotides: TGTGCCAGCAGTGAACTCACTAGCTCCTACGAGCAGTACTTC. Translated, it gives CASSELTSSYEQYF.